The entry below gives a single TCR beta chain sequence along with its context. The antigen is not known. This entry belongs to a study of identical twins. V shed 4 bases and J 5 bases; nucleotides not matched to a gene: 6. There are 14 residues in the CDR3. Template switching introduced a universal primer site, and the cDNA bore unique molecular identifiers. TCRdb itself ran the 5' RACE reads through MiXCR, one entry per CDR3 protein. The sample holds around 470,000 distinct CDR3 sequences; 11% to 15% are singletons and the top ten take about 0.54%. Study observations and caveats: Invariant MAIT and iNKT cells may have partly biased zero-insertion analyses. The study drew conclusions from cross-sectional statistical analysis, not from following the same donors. Beta out-of-frame sequences displayed a weaker excess of sharing between twins.

This same sample was also taken into another study, of yellow fever vaccine responses in identical twins.

This chain uses TRBV12-3 or TRBV12-4 with TRBJ2-5, with 8 bases fitting TRBD1. This TCR was recovered from a woman in her late teens or twenties in good health. The sample taken for sequencing was CD4+ T cells sorted from blood. This CDR3 is CASSYDRGRETQYF. In DNA form, the CDR3 reads TGTGCCAGCAGTTACGACAGGGGTCGGGAGACCCAGTACTTC.